The 18 T cell receptor beta chains listed next were all sequenced from one sample in a study of cytomegalovirus exposure and HLA in healthy donors. The PCR had 60 Vbeta and 13 Jbeta primers. The data were produced by immunoSEQ multiplex PCR, yet TCRdb's version contains in-frame clones alone and is incomplete. The sample has some 80,000 clones. Material: PBMCs. The receptors shown here come from a man between 45 and 60 years old in good health and CMV-seropositive.

DNA of the CDR3: TGTGCCAGCAAACTCGGGGGGTCGGACACTGAAGCTTTCTTT. Translation gives CASKLGGSDTEAFF. The V and J genes are TRBV28 and TRBJ1-1; TRBD1 is a possible D gene (5 bases). Germline V gene data show CDR1 as MDHEN and CDR2 as SYDVKM. This CDR3 spans 14 amino acids. V was pared by 7 bases and J by 3 bases, with 15 bases between.

The J gene is TRBJ1-6, the V gene TRBV10-3; D is possibly TRBD1 (5 bases). Germline lookup yields CDR1 ENHRY and CDR2 SYGVKD. This CDR3 region has 16 residues. V lost 3 bases, J lost 7 bases, and 16 bases lay in between. The CDR3 here is CAISEGAGEANSPLHF. CDR3 nucleotides: TGTGCCATCAGTGAAGGGGCGGGAGAGGCAAATTCACCCCTCCACTTT.

V and J are TRBV7-3 and TRBJ2-2; weak D call: TRBD2 (5 bases). Trimming left V 5 bases short and J 8 bases short, with 12 bases between. The CDR3 totals 13 residues. Germline V CDR1 and CDR2: SGHTA, FQGTGA. The CDR3 coding sequence is TGTGCCAGCAGCATCCTAGAGGGAGGGGAGCTGTTTTTT. This codes for CASSILEGGELFF.

The CDR3 bases are TGTGCCAGCAGTGAGGGACAGGGTATCAACACTGAAGCTTTCTTT. Protein: CASSEGQGINTEAFF. The chain recombines TRBV6-1 with TRBJ1-1; 9 bases are a match to TRBD1. Per germline, CDR1 MNHNS and CDR2 SASEGT. Trimming took 3 bases from V and 2 from J; bases not matched to a gene: 4. The CDR3 runs to 15 residues.

The rearrangement links TRBV6-4 to TRBJ2-2; weak D call: TRBD1 (6 bases). Germline V gene lookup returns CDR1 MRHNA and CDR2 SNTAGT. The length of the CDR3 is 14 residues. V was clipped by 7 bases and J by 7 bases, with 16 bases between them. CDR3 region: CASKRQAGDGELFF. In DNA form, the CDR3 reads TGTGCCAGCAAAAGACAGGCAGGCGACGGGGAGCTGTTTTTT.

The chain uses TRBV6-6 and TRBJ1-1; 7 positions agree with TRBD1. Germline V gene sequence: CDR1 MNHNY, CDR2 SVGAGI (reference sequence). V trimming: 6 bases; J trimming: 4 bases; junction bases outside the gene matches: 11. The CDR3 covers 15 residues. The CDR3 sequence: CASRPLGQWSTEAFF. For the CDR3, the DNA is TGTGCCAGCAGGCCCCTGGGACAGTGGAGCACTGAAGCTTTCTTT.

The rearrangement links TRBV19 to TRBJ1-3; D gene unclear. Deletions cut 8 bases from V and 7 bases from J, with 12 bases between. This CDR3 contains 12 residues. Germline V gene sequence: CDR1 LNHDA, CDR2 SQIVND (reference sequence). The CDR3 loop is CASSAPANTIYF. The CDR3 nucleotides are TGTGCCAGTTCGGCCCCAGCGAACACCATATATTTT.

Notes on this clone: The junction does not match germline at one end; this may be a read error. The chain couples TRBV4-1 to TRBJ2-7; 10 bases are a match to TRBD2. The germline V gene has CDR1 MGHRA and CDR2 YSYEKL. CDR3 size: 13 residues. The CDR3 loop reads CASSQDRGTSAFF. The CDR3 nucleotides read TGCGCCAGCAGCCAAGATCGGGGGACTAGCGCGTTCTTC.

V usage is TRBV6-5 and J usage is TRBJ1-6; 7 positions agree with TRBD1. The V segment lost 4 bases and the J segment 6 bases; nucleotides outside the gene matches: 3. This CDR3 has 14 residues. Germline V gene sequence: CDR1 MNHEY, CDR2 SVGAGI. CDR3 coding DNA: TGTGCCAGCAGTTCGGGACAGTTTAATTCACCCCTCCACTTT. Its protein is CASSSGQFNSPLHF.

This chain uses TRBV9 with TRBJ2-1; a possible D gene is TRBD2 (7 bases). CDR1 is SGDLS and CDR2 is YYNGEE in the germline V gene. CDR3 length: 15 amino acids. V shed 0 bases and J shed 7 bases, with 14 bases lying between them. CDR3 in DNA: TGTGCCAGCAGCGTAGCTGCGGGGGCGATTAATGAGCAGTTCTTC. Protein product: CASSVAAGAINEQFF.

The chain recombines TRBV5-8 with TRBJ2-1, with D possibly TRBD2 on 6 matching bases. Germline V lookup: CDR1 SGHTS, CDR2 YDEGEE. V dropped 1 base and J dropped 0 bases, with 11 bases sitting between them. This CDR3 comprises 16 residues. CDR3 region: CASSLRRVSSYNEQFF. In DNA form, the CDR3 reads TGTGCCAGCAGCTTGAGGAGGGTTAGCTCCTACAATGAGCAGTTCTTC.

This rearrangement joins TRBV7-6 to TRBJ1-2; 9 nucleotides match TRBD1. Germline-derived CDR1 and CDR2 are SGHVS and FNYEAQ. The V gene end was trimmed by 4 bases and the J gene end by 4 bases; junction bases not matched to a gene: 7. The CDR3 extends over 15 amino acids. The CDR3, as DNA: TGTGCCAGCAGCTCAAGACAGGGGGATTTCTATGGCTACACCTTC. It encodes CASSSRQGDFYGYTF.

The chain couples TRBV4-2 to TRBJ1-5, with D possibly matching TRBD1 (5 bases). Germline V CDR1 and CDR2: LGHNA, YNFKEQ. The CDR3 runs to 15 residues. Trimming shortened V by 0 bases and J by 4 bases, and 10 bases separated the two germline ends. CDR3 nucleotide sequence: TGTGCCAGCAGCCAAGATAGGGCAGGGAATCAGCCCCAGCATTTT. Residues: CASSQDRAGNQPQHF.

The chain uses TRBV14 and TRBJ1-1; TRBD1 agrees at 9 bases. Losses at the gene ends were 3 bases for V and 4 bases for J; bases not matched to a gene: 9. This CDR3 contains 16 residues. The germline CDR1 and CDR2 sequences are SGHDN and FVKESK. The CDR3 region is CASSQFLQGAATEAFF. CDR3 in DNA: TGTGCCAGCAGCCAGTTCCTACAGGGGGCGGCCACTGAAGCTTTCTTT.

The V call is TRBV19, the J call TRBJ1-1; 9 nucleotides agree with TRBD1. The germline CDR1 and CDR2 sequences are LNHDA and SQIVND (reference sequence). The junction had 6 bases not matched to a gene; V was cut back by 4 bases and J by 3 bases. This CDR3 has 15 residues. This chain's CDR3 is CASSTGTGWDTEAFF. Written as DNA, the CDR3 is TGTGCCAGTAGTACCGGGACAGGGTGGGACACTGAAGCTTTCTTT.

The chain carries TRBV27 and TRBJ1-4, with a tentative D call TRBD1 (5 bases). Germline lookup yields CDR1 MNHEY and CDR2 SMNVEV (reference sequence). V was pared by 5 bases and J by 5 bases, with 12 bases between. CDR3 size: 14 residues. CDR3 in amino acids: CASSQGILNEKLFF. The CDR3 DNA reads TGTGCCAGCAGTCAGGGTATCCTAAATGAAAAACTGTTTTTT.

The V and J genes are TRBV6-1 and TRBJ1-5, with 9 bases lining up with TRBD1. This CDR3 is built from 14 residues. Germline CDR1 MNHNS, CDR2 SASEGT. With V trimmed by 8 bases and J by 6 bases, 8 bases remained unmatched. The CDR3 coding sequence is TGTGCCAGCCTCAGGACAGGGGAGAGTCAGCCCCAGCATTTT. It translates to CASLRTGESQPQHF.

The chain couples TRBV9 to TRBJ2-2; no clear D. Germline CDR1 is SGDLS and CDR2 is YYNGEE. The CDR3 covers 15 residues. With 0 bases removed from V and 1 base from J, the gap between germline ends came to 7 bases. CDR3 sequence (DNA): TGTGCCAGCAGCGTAGCTTTGCGGAACACCGGGGAGCTGTTTTTT. It codes for CASSVALRNTGELFF. Based on the CDR3 plus reference TRBV9 and TRBJ2-2, the full variable domain is DSGVTQTPKHLITATGQRVTLRCSPRSGDLSVYWYQQSLDQGLQFLIQYYNGEERAKGNILERFSAQQFPDLHSELNLSSLELGDSALYFCASSVALRNTGELFFGEGSRLTVL.